Presented here are 23 T cell receptor beta chains from one specimen sequenced in a study of OX40 agonist ivuxolimab in advanced cancers. Sequencing was performed with immunoSEQ multiplex PCR; in TCRdb, only in-frame clones are kept and a portion is missing. The sample has tens of thousands of clones; 75% to 90% are singletons. The specimen was CD4+ or CD8+ T cells sorted from blood, collected in a trial of the OX40 agonist ivuxolimab. These receptors were collected from an adult with an advanced solid tumor such as melanoma, head and neck, liver or kidney cancer.

This clone was counted a few times. As DNA, the CDR3 is TGTGCCAGCAGTAGTCAGAGTCGACGCTCCTACAATGAGCAGTTCTTC. Residues: CASSSQSRRSYNEQFF. V and J are TRBV28 and TRBJ2-1, with unresolved D. CDR3 length: 16 residues. In germline, CDR1 is MDHEN, CDR2 SYDVKM. The V gene lost 5 bases and the J gene lost 0 bases, with 14 bases spanning the gap.

This chain uses TRBV6-5 with TRBJ1-4; D uncertain. The CDR3 sequence is 14 residues long. Germline values: CDR1 MNHEY, CDR2 SVGAGI. V was trimmed by 6 bases and J by 8 bases, leaving 16 bases between them. The CDR3 loop reads CASRPQASWEKLFF. The CDR3, as DNA: TGTGCCAGCAGACCCCAAGCTTCGTGGGAAAAACTGTTTTTT.

This clone has only one observation. This chain uses TRBV6-5 with TRBJ2-7, with TRBD2 matching 9 bases. This CDR3 is 15 amino acids long. The germline V gene encodes CDR1 MNHEY and CDR2 SVGAGI. V trimming: 2 bases; J trimming: 1 base; junction bases outside the gene matches: 3. The CDR3 nucleotides are TGTGCCAGCAGTTACCCGGGACTAGCATCCTACGAGCAGTACTTC. Its protein is CASSYPGLASYEQYF.

This clone was found a few times. V gene TRBV28 combines with J gene TRBJ2-1; D call uncertain. CDR1 MDHEN and CDR2 SYDVKM come from the germline V gene. Trimming left V 5 bases short and J 1 base short, with 12 bases between. The CDR3 consists of 15 residues. The CDR3 protein is CASSRDLTSYNEQFF. CDR3 nucleotides: TGTGCCAGCAGTCGAGACCTTACTTCCTACAATGAGCAGTTCTTC.

V and J are TRBV2 and TRBJ2-1; TRBD1 matches at 7 bases. There are 14 residues in the CDR3. Looked up from germline, CDR1 is SNHLY and CDR2 is FYNNEI. J was trimmed by 6 bases and V by 7 bases; bases with no gene match: 9. Here the CDR3 reads CASIRDRGVNEQFF. The CDR3 DNA reads TGTGCCAGCATCCGGGACAGAGGAGTCAATGAGCAGTTCTTC.

V and J are TRBV6-6 and TRBJ1-1; D remains unclear. Germline CDR1 is MNHNY and CDR2 is SVGAGI (reference sequence). The CDR3 loop spans 12 amino acids. V lost 2 bases and J lost 0, with 1 base in between. The CDR3 loop reads CASSYLNTEAFF. The CDR3, as DNA: TGTGCCAGCAGTTACCTGAACACTGAAGCTTTCTTT.

J is TRBJ1-1 and V is TRBV11-3; 8 bases align to TRBD1. CDR3 length equals 15 residues. Germline V gene data show CDR1 as SGHNT and CDR2 as YENEEA. V gave up 6 bases and J gave up 4 bases; unmatched junction bases: 10. The CDR3 DNA follows: TGTGCCAGCAGAGGGGCAGGGGGCGCGATCACTGAAGCTTTCTTT. It specifies CASRGAGGAITEAFF.

This sequence joins TRBV30 and TRBJ1-2; tentative D call: TRBD1 (5 bases). The CDR3 consists of 15 residues. Per the germline V gene, CDR1 is GTSNPN and CDR2 is SVGIG (reference sequence). Trimming removed 6 bases at V and 4 bases at J, with 21 bases between. CDR3 protein: CACPGEIKGSYGYTF. DNA for the CDR3: TGTGCCTGTCCAGGTGAAATCAAGGGGAGCTATGGCTACACCTTC.

This rearrangement joins TRBV7-2 to TRBJ1-1; 7 bases are shared with TRBD1. The V and J ends lost 1 base and 3 bases, in that order; junction bases with no gene match: 2. The CDR3 spans 14 residues. Germline values: CDR1 SGHTA, CDR2 FQGNSA. The CDR3 nucleotides read TGTGCCAGCAGCTTAGTTCAGGGGGACACTGAAGCTTTCTTT. Translated, it gives CASSLVQGDTEAFF.

In its sample, this clone was seen once. The V and J genes are TRBV27 and TRBJ1-2; tentatively, D is TRBD1 (5 bases). The CDR3 runs 14 residues. Germline-derived CDR1 and CDR2 are MNHEY and SMNVEV (reference sequence). Trimming removed 2 bases from V and 0 bases from J, with 7 bases in between. The CDR3 sequence is CASSLGGANYGYTF. The CDR3 DNA reads TGTGCCAGCAGTTTAGGGGGAGCTAACTATGGCTACACCTTC.

V is TRBV7-9 and J is TRBJ2-1; D is perhaps TRBD1 or TRBD2 (5 bases each). The CDR3 runs to 15 residues. The V end lost 5 bases, the J end lost 8 bases, and 19 bases lay between the germline ends. Germline V lookup: CDR1 SEHNR, CDR2 FQNEAQ (reference sequence). CDR3 sequence: CASSPILTGSDEQFF. The CDR3 DNA is TGTGCCAGCAGCCCTATCCTTACAGGTAGCGATGAGCAGTTCTTC.

V and J are TRBV10-1 and TRBJ2-3; D is possibly TRBD2 (5 bases). Per germline, CDR1 WNHNN and CDR2 SYGVQD (reference sequence). The CDR3 covers 13 residues. V gave up 3 bases and J gave up 1 base, with 5 bases separating them. The CDR3, as DNA: TGCGCCAGCAGTGAAGCGGGCACAGATACGCAGTATTTT. Protein sequence: CASSEAGTDTQYF.

The gene calls are TRBV7-2 and TRBJ1-5; 7 nucleotides line up with TRBD1. There are 14 residues in the CDR3. V lost 5 bases to trimming and J lost 6 bases; unmatched junction nucleotides: 7. Germline loops: CDR1 SGHTA, CDR2 FQGNSA. The CDR3 here is CASSLSGGGQPQHF. In DNA form, the CDR3 reads TGTGCCAGCAGCCTATCAGGGGGTGGTCAGCCCCAGCATTTT.

The chain combines TRBV30 with TRBJ2-4; no firm D call. The germline V gene has CDR1 GTSNPN and CDR2 SVGIG (reference sequence). The CDR3 runs to 13 residues. Trimming cost V 0 bases and J 6 bases, with 9 bases left between them. The CDR3 sequence: CAWSVASLNIQYF. The CDR3 bases are TGTGCCTGGAGTGTAGCCAGTTTAAACATTCAGTACTTC.

The chain carries TRBV4-1 and TRBJ2-5, with D possibly matching TRBD2 (6 bases). CDR1 is MGHRA, CDR2 YSYEKL, per germline. This CDR3 comprises 17 residues. V lost 0 bases and J lost 0, with 14 bases in between. CDR3: CASSQDRDSYYQETQYF. CDR3 sequence (DNA): TGCGCCAGCAGCCAAGATCGGGACTCCTACTACCAAGAGACCCAGTACTTC.

The chain links TRBV9 to TRBJ2-5, with D possibly matching TRBD1 (6 bases). Trimming took 5 bases from V and 2 from J, leaving 13 bases between them. The CDR3 covers 14 residues. Per germline, CDR1 SGDLS and CDR2 YYNGEE. In DNA form, the CDR3 reads TGTGCCAGCAGTCCCACAGGGATACAAGAGACCCAGTACTTC. It is translated as CASSPTGIQETQYF.

The rearrangement links TRBV7-9 to TRBJ1-1, with 8 bases matching TRBD1. In germline, CDR1 is SEHNR, CDR2 FQNEAQ (reference sequence). The length of the CDR3 is 12 residues. The ends lost 8 bases at V and 11 bases at J; junction bases unmatched: 10. CDR3 sequence reads: CASRKEDRAAFF. Here the CDR3 DNA reads TGTGCCAGCCGAAAGGAGGACAGGGCGGCTTTCTTT.

The chain joins TRBV28 to TRBJ2-7; D ambiguous. Germline V gene lookup returns CDR1 MDHEN and CDR2 SYDVKM. The CDR3 has 14 amino acids. Trimming removed 3 bases from V and 4 bases from J, with 13 bases in between. The CDR3 coding sequence is TGTGCCAGCAGTTTCGGTTTGAAGACGTACGAGCAGTACTTC. It translates to CASSFGLKTYEQYF.

CDR3 sequence (DNA): TGTGCCAGCACCGTGGGACTGGAACACTATGGCTACACCTTC. Protein product: CASTVGLEHYGYTF. This chain uses TRBV5-4 with TRBJ1-2; D may be TRBD1 (5 bases). Germline V gives CDR1 SGHNT, CDR2 YYREEE (reference sequence). The CDR3 extends over 14 amino acids. V lost 6 bases and J 3 bases, leaving 15 bases between the germline ends.

V usage is TRBV27 and J usage is TRBJ2-5, with D possibly being TRBD1 or TRBD2 (5 bases each). V was clipped by 2 bases and J by 4 bases, with 20 bases between them. CDR1 and CDR2 (germline): MNHEY, SMNVEV (reference sequence). CDR3 length equals 17 residues. The CDR3 reads CASSLLSGRGWGETQYF. The CDR3 DNA is TGTGCCAGCAGTTTACTGTCGGGACGAGGGTGGGGAGAGACCCAGTACTTC.

This clone was seen only once. Other DNA sequences in this sample translate to the same CDR3. This chain links TRBV30 with TRBJ2-7, with D tentatively TRBD2 (6 bases). The CDR3 sequence is 14 residues long. The V gene's germline CDR1 is GTSNPN and CDR2 SVGIG (reference sequence). The V end was cut by 2 bases, the J end by 6 bases, with 17 bases between. CDR3 in amino acids: CAWSLSSGVGEQYF. Written as DNA, the CDR3 is TGTGCCTGGAGTTTGTCTTCGGGGGTGGGCGAGCAGTACTTC.

The CDR3 loop reads CASGFGGLTLWSYTF. CDR3 DNA: TGTGCTAGTGGCTTTGGGGGACTCACTCTATGGAGCTACACCTTC. The V and J genes are TRBV12-5 and TRBJ1-2; D may be TRBD1 (5 bases). The V gene's germline CDR1 is LGHNT and CDR2 FRNRAP. Trimming removed 6 bases from V and 9 bases from J, with 23 bases in between. The CDR3 is made up of 15 amino acids.

The V call is TRBV5-5, the J call TRBJ2-1; 7 nucleotides align to TRBD2. The J segment lost 5 bases and the V segment lost 6 bases, leaving 14 bases of the junction unmatched. Germline CDR1 and CDR2: SGHKS and YYEKEE (reference sequence). The CDR3 is 16 amino acids. The CDR3 reads CASTTPGGVLDNEQFF. CDR3 nucleotide sequence: TGTGCCAGCACCACCCCTGGGGGGGTGCTTGACAATGAGCAGTTCTTC.